The present T cell receptor beta chain was sequenced within a study of blood T cells in healthy people across ages. Study details: In model experiments, template switching was able to capture about one barcoded beta molecule for every two T cells that were present.

The CDR3 contains 11 residues. Trimming cost V 1 base and J 8 bases, with 8 bases left between them. The germline CDR1 and CDR2 sequences are DFQATT and SNEGSKA (reference sequence). A second PCR of about 7 to 12 cycles used a sample-barcoded 5' primer and a J-beta primer mix. A template-switch adaptor with 12 random nucleotides tagged each cDNA molecule. Each sample yielded at least 2.5 million CDR3-containing paired-end reads. One entry per CDR3 protein, called by TCRdb with MiXCR from the 5' RACE reads. The sample shows 1.8 million or so distinct CDR3 sequences, approximately 40% of them seen only once.

The sample comprised blood. This chain joins TRBV20-1 and TRBJ1-2; D not certain. This clonotype was sampled from a human donor in good health. CDR3 amino acids: CSARVKKGYTF. The CDR3 DNA is TGCAGTGCTAGAGTCAAAAAAGGCTACACCTTC.